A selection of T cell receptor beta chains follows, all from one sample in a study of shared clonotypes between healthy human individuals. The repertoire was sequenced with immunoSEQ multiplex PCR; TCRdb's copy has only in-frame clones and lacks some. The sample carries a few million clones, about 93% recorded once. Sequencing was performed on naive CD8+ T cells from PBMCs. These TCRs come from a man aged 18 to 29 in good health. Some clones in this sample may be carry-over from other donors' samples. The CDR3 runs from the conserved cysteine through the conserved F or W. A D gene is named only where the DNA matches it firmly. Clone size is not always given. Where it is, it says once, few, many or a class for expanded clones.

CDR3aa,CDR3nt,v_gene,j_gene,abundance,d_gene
CASSPVLGGVAFF,TGTGCCAGCAGCCCCGTCCTGGGTGGTGTAGCTTTCTTT,TRBV9,TRBJ1-1,.,.
CSVEGGAYTEAFF,TGCAGCGTTGAAGGGGGGGCATACACTGAAGCTTTCTTT,TRBV29-1,TRBJ1-1,few,.
CSVGDLGYEQYF,TGCAGCGTTGGGGACTTAGGGTACGAGCAGTACTTC,TRBV29-1,TRBJ2-7,.,.
CASSRSPGLVSTDTQYF,TGTGCCAGCAGCCGAAGCCCGGGACTAGTTAGCACAGATACGCAGTATTTT,TRBV5-6,TRBJ2-3,.,TRBD2
CASSYIASSKNEQFF,TGTGCCAGCAGTTATATCGCGTCGAGCAAGAATGAGCAGTTCTTC,TRBV6-5,TRBJ2-1,.,.
CASSLGGWGRDTYEQYF,TGTGCCAGCAGCTTAGGGGGTTGGGGGCGAGATACCTACGAGCAGTACTTC,TRBV11-2,TRBJ2-7,.,.
CASTPRAMNTEAFF,TGTGCCAGCACCCCCAGGGCCATGAACACTGAAGCTTTCTTT,TRBV27,TRBJ1-1,.,.
CASSRDGEQYF,TGTGCCAGCAGTAGGGACGGGGAGCAGTACTTC,TRBV6-1,TRBJ2-7,.,.
CASSPDRIGYTF,TGTGCCAGCAGTCCGGACAGAATTGGCTACACCTTC,TRBV6-5,TRBJ1-2,.,.
CASSYGTGDYTF,TGTGCCAGCAGTTACGGGACAGGGGACTACACCTTC,TRBV28,TRBJ1-2,.,TRBD1
CASSTTGAGANVLTF,TGTGCCAGCTCAACAACAGGGGCCGGGGCCAACGTCCTGACTTTC,TRBV18,TRBJ2-6,.,TRBD1
CASSLAEQYEQYF,TGCGCCAGCAGTTTAGCGGAACAATACGAGCAGTACTTC,TRBV10-2,TRBJ2-7,.,.
CASSLSLAGFRLHEQYF,TGTGCCAGCAGTTTATCCCTAGCGGGATTTCGGCTCCACGAGCAGTACTTC,TRBV27,TRBJ2-7,.,TRBD2
CASKRRAEAFF,TGTGCCAGCAAAAGGAGGGCTGAAGCTTTCTTT,TRBV28,TRBJ1-1,.,.
CASIKEQRTRERQYF,TGCGCCAGCATCAAAGAGCAGAGGACGCGGGAACGGCAGTACTTC,TRBV4-3,TRBJ2-7,.,.
CASSLWADRKETQYF,TGTGCCAGCAGCTTATGGGCGGACCGTAAAGAGACCCAGTACTTC,TRBV7-9,TRBJ2-5,.,.
CASSQTVSSYNEQFF,TGCGCCAGCAGCCAAACAGTGAGCTCCTACAATGAGCAGTTCTTC,TRBV4-1,TRBJ2-1,.,.
CASSLMGTAPTYEQYF,TGCGCCAGCAGCTTGATGGGGACGGCTCCAACCTACGAGCAGTACTTC,TRBV5-1,TRBJ2-7,.,.
CASSQDASGRPSYEQYF,TGCGCCAGCAGCCAAGATGCCAGCGGGAGGCCCTCCTACGAGCAGTACTTC,TRBV4-3,TRBJ2-7,.,TRBD2
CASSFPGNEQFF,TGTGCCAGCAGTTTCCCCGGCAACGAGCAGTTCTTC,TRBV6-6,TRBJ2-1,.,.
CASSPRDREYNEQFF,TGTGCCAGCAGTCCCCGGGACAGAGAATACAATGAGCAGTTCTTC,TRBV28,TRBJ2-1,.,TRBD1
CASSTRPLGPEAFF,TGTGCCAGTAGTACAAGGCCCCTCGGGCCTGAAGCTTTCTTT,TRBV19,TRBJ1-1,.,.
CASSRKLGGSNTGELFF,TGTGCCAGCAGTCGTAAATTGGGTGGGTCGAACACCGGGGAGCTGTTTTTT,TRBV9,TRBJ2-2,.,.
CASRQEETQYF,TGTGCCAGCAGGCAAGAGGAGACCCAGTACTTC,TRBV7-9,TRBJ2-5,.,.
CSVVTGFRETQYF,TGCAGCGTTGTCACAGGATTTAGAGAGACCCAGTACTTC,TRBV29-1,TRBJ2-5,.,.
CSVKGGINNEQFF,TGCAGCGTCAAAGGGGGGATTAACAATGAGCAGTTCTTC,TRBV29-1,TRBJ2-1,.,.
CASSLPGWPNEKLFF,TGTGCCAGCAGCTTACCGGGGTGGCCTAATGAAAAACTGTTTTTT,TRBV7-3,TRBJ1-4,.,.
CASSLAGTGASYEQYF,TGTGCCAGCAGCTTGGCAGGGACAGGGGCCTCCTACGAGCAGTACTTC,TRBV5-4,TRBJ2-7,.,TRBD1
CASSLDLGVGEQYF,TGTGCCAGCAGCTTAGATTTGGGTGTCGGCGAGCAGTACTTC,TRBV7-9,TRBJ2-7,.,.
CASSFGQGLGNEQFF,TGTGCCAGCAGCTTCGGGCAGGGGCTTGGGAATGAGCAGTTCTTC,TRBV7-8,TRBJ2-1,once,.
CASSPLAGETYEQYF,TGTGCCAGCTCACCACTTGCAGGGGAGACCTACGAGCAGTACTTC,TRBV18,TRBJ2-7,.,.
CASSSGTSGRAYEQYF,TGTGCCAGCAGCTCGGGGACTAGCGGGAGGGCCTACGAGCAGTACTTC,TRBV11-2,TRBJ2-7,.,TRBD2
CASSPSRRGGAWGYTF,TGTGCCAGCAGTCCTTCCCGGAGAGGGGGCGCGTGGGGCTACACCTTC,TRBV28,TRBJ1-2,.,TRBD1
CASSHRQVYTGELFF,TGTGCCAGCAGCCACCGACAGGTATACACCGGGGAGCTGTTTTTT,TRBV28,TRBJ2-2,once,.
CASSLSTGLAGEQYF,TGTGCCAGCAGTTTATCCACGGGACTAGCTGGCGAGCAGTACTTC,TRBV28,TRBJ2-7,.,TRBD2
CASSQEYSLAGVYEQYF,TGCGCCAGCAGCCAAGAATACTCCCTAGCGGGAGTCTACGAGCAGTACTTC,TRBV4-1,TRBJ2-7,.,TRBD2
CASSLEAGAMHQPQHF,TGTGCCAGCAGTTTAGAGGCAGGGGCGATGCATCAGCCCCAGCATTTT,TRBV28,TRBJ1-5,.,.
CASSVLPGGRTTGNEQFF,TGTGCCAGCAGCGTACTTCCGGGCGGGAGGACCACGGGAAATGAGCAGTTCTTC,TRBV11-2,TRBJ2-1,.,TRBD2
CASSLRQAAYNEQFF,TGTGCCAGCAGTTTAAGACAGGCGGCCTACAATGAGCAGTTCTTC,TRBV27,TRBJ2-1,.,.
CASSQVPSWNEQFF,TGCGCCAGCAGCCAAGTCCCTAGCTGGAATGAGCAGTTCTTC,TRBV4-3,TRBJ2-1,.,.
CASSEYGRTYGYTF,TGTGCCAGCAGTGAATATGGGCGGACCTATGGCTACACCTTC,TRBV25-1,TRBJ1-2,.,.
CASSGRQGPYEQYF,TGTGCCAGCAGCGGAAGACAGGGCCCCTACGAGCAGTACTTC,TRBV11-2,TRBJ2-7,.,TRBD1
CASSTTGAEAFF,TGCGCCAGCAGCACCACAGGGGCTGAAGCTTTCTTT,TRBV5-1,TRBJ1-1,.,TRBD1
CASMEQGASYEQYF,TGTGCCAGTATGGAACAGGGGGCTTCCTACGAGCAGTACTTC,TRBV19,TRBJ2-7,.,TRBD1
CASGDSNQPQHF,TGTGCTAGTGGGGACAGCAATCAGCCCCAGCATTTT,TRBV12-5,TRBJ1-5,.,.
CASSEPRPTHEQFF,TGTGCCAGCAGTGAACCCCGACCCACACATGAGCAGTTCTTC,TRBV6-1,TRBJ2-1,.,.
CAISEIGIYNEQFF,TGTGCCATCAGTGAGATTGGAATCTACAATGAGCAGTTCTTC,TRBV10-3,TRBJ2-1,.,.